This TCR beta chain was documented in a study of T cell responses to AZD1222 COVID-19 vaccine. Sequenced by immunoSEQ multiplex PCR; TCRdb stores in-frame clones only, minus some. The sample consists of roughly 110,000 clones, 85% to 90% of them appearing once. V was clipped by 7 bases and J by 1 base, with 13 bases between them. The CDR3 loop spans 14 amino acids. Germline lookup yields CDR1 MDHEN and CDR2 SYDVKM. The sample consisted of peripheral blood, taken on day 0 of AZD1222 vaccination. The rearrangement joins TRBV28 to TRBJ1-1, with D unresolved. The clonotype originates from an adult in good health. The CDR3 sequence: CASKEGPRNTEAFF. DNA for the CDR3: TGTGCCAGCAAGGAGGGCCCACGGAACACTGAAGCTTTCTTT.